The sequence of this TCR beta chain was determined in a study of OX40 agonist ivuxolimab in advanced cancers. About the study: Participants, 65% to 85% male, averaged roughly 60 years of age, ranging from roughly 23 to 80. Two cutaneous melanoma patients and one hepatocellular carcinoma patient, three in all, had partial responses. Study-level points and caveats: Researchers report that CD8+ T cells had, on average, more expanded clones than CD4+.

Sequencing was performed with immunoSEQ multiplex PCR; in TCRdb, only in-frame clones are kept and a portion is missing. Here the sample spans some 75,000 clones, more than 70% being singletons. Concerning this clone: Its matching antigen is unknown.

The sequencing used CD4+ or CD8+ T cells sorted from blood, collected in a trial of the OX40 agonist ivuxolimab. This sequence was found in an adult with an advanced solid tumor such as melanoma, head and neck, liver or kidney cancer.

In nucleotides, the CDR3 is TGTGCCAGCAGCTTAGAAAGACAAGCCTGCGAGCAGTACTTC. Translation: CASSLERQACEQYF. J is TRBJ2-7 and V is TRBV11-2; D ambiguous. V lost 0 bases and J 6 bases, leaving 12 bases between the germline ends. CDR1 SGHAT and CDR2 FQNNGV come from the germline V gene. CDR3 size: 14 residues.